These T cell receptor beta chains were read from a single sample in a study of T cell repertoires in cytomegalovirus infection. TCRdb reanalysed the reads using MiXCR and keeps one entry per CDR3 protein. Among about 830,000 distinct CDR3 sequences listed, about 33% were seen once. Their antigens are not known. The source was cultured CD8+ T cells from PBMCs, collected from culture after CMV antigen stimulation. The receptor source for this set is a human donor in good health (CMV status not recorded). Some clones in this sample may be carry-over from other donors' samples. The CDR3 runs from the conserved cysteine through the conserved F or W. Fields, in order: D gene, J gene, clone size, V gene, CDR3 DNA, CDR3 protein. The D gene is left open where the match is weak. For some rows the clone size is stated as once, few or many, or as a class when expanded; others skip it.

d_call: TRBD1; j_call: TRBJ1-5; clone_size: few; v_call: TRBV6-2/TRBV6-3; cdr3_nt: TGTGCCAGCAGTTACGGGGGACAGATTAATAGCAATCAGCCCCAGCATTTT; cdr3_aa: CASSYGGQINSNQPQHF
d_call: .; j_call: TRBJ2-2; clone_size: few; v_call: TRBV3-1; cdr3_nt: TGTGCCAGCACCTCCCAGGGAAACACCGGGGAGCTGTTTTTT; cdr3_aa: CASTSQGNTGELFF
d_call: .; j_call: TRBJ1-2; clone_size: .; v_call: TRBV9; cdr3_nt: TGTGCCAGCAGCGTAGCACAGGTTCTTATCTATGGCTACACCTTC; cdr3_aa: CASSVAQVLIYGYTF
d_call: TRBD1; j_call: TRBJ1-5; clone_size: .; v_call: TRBV19; cdr3_nt: TGTGCCAGTATTTATACCCGGACAGGGGGCAATCAGCCCCAGCATTTT; cdr3_aa: CASIYTRTGGNQPQHF
d_call: .; j_call: TRBJ2-5; clone_size: .; v_call: TRBV7-4; cdr3_nt: TGTGCCAGCAGCTTAGAGGGAGGGGGCTACCAAGAGACCCAGTACTTC; cdr3_aa: CASSLEGGGYQETQYF
d_call: .; j_call: TRBJ1-6; clone_size: few; v_call: TRBV6-2/TRBV6-3; cdr3_nt: TGTGCCAGCAGAGGACTGCCGAGCTCCTATAATTCACCCCTCCACTTT; cdr3_aa: CASRGLPSSYNSPLHF
d_call: TRBD1; j_call: TRBJ2-2; clone_size: few; v_call: TRBV7-9; cdr3_nt: TGTGCCAGCAGCACGGGACAGGGGGCCGTCGGGGAGCTGTTTTTT; cdr3_aa: CASSTGQGAVGELFF
d_call: TRBD2; j_call: TRBJ2-1; clone_size: many; v_call: TRBV7-6; cdr3_nt: TGTGCCAGCAGCTTAGGCTCTAGCGGAGGCTACAATGAGCAGTTCTTC; cdr3_aa: CASSLGSSGGYNEQFF
d_call: .; j_call: TRBJ1-1; clone_size: few; v_call: TRBV6-5; cdr3_nt: TGTGCCAGCAGTTACCAGACGAACACTGAAGCTTTCTTT; cdr3_aa: CASSYQTNTEAFF
d_call: .; j_call: TRBJ1-1; clone_size: .; v_call: TRBV5-5; cdr3_nt: TGTGCCAGCAGCTTACCGGGTCACACTGAAGCTTTCTTT; cdr3_aa: CASSLPGHTEAFF
d_call: .; j_call: TRBJ2-3; clone_size: .; v_call: TRBV28; cdr3_nt: TGTGCCAGCAGCACCCCCCCTCATTCGACGACAGATACGCAGTATTTT; cdr3_aa: CASSTPPHSTTDTQYF
d_call: TRBD1; j_call: TRBJ2-1; clone_size: .; v_call: TRBV7-9; cdr3_nt: TGTGCCAGCAGCCCAAAAGGGGGCCCCTCAATACATGAGCAGTTCTTC; cdr3_aa: CASSPKGGPSIHEQFF
d_call: .; j_call: TRBJ2-7; clone_size: .; v_call: TRBV7-6; cdr3_nt: TGTGCCAGCAGCTTCAGGGGCGTACACGAGCAGTACTTC; cdr3_aa: CASSFRGVHEQYF
d_call: TRBD2; j_call: TRBJ2-3; clone_size: few; v_call: TRBV6-5; cdr3_nt: TGTGCCAGCAGTTACTCGACTAGCGGGGGGCGTTTTGGCACAGATACGCAGTATTTT; cdr3_aa: CASSYSTSGGRFGTDTQYF
d_call: .; j_call: TRBJ1-2; clone_size: few; v_call: TRBV2; cdr3_nt: TGTGCCACCGCAGGGGTCGGCTACACCTTC; cdr3_aa: CATAGVGYTF
d_call: .; j_call: TRBJ2-3; clone_size: few; v_call: TRBV7-9; cdr3_nt: TGTGCCAGCAGCCGCCGGGACTCCAGAGGAGATACGCAGTATTTT; cdr3_aa: CASSRRDSRGDTQYF
d_call: .; j_call: TRBJ2-1; clone_size: few; v_call: TRBV12-5; cdr3_nt: TGTGCTAGTGCCCCTACCAGGGAGCAGTTCTTC; cdr3_aa: CASAPTREQFF
d_call: TRBD1; j_call: TRBJ2-7; clone_size: .; v_call: TRBV20-1; cdr3_nt: TGCAGTGCTAGAGATACACGACAGGGGAGGTTATACGAGCAGTACTTC; cdr3_aa: CSARDTRQGRLYEQYF
d_call: .; j_call: TRBJ1-5; clone_size: few; v_call: TRBV5-4; cdr3_nt: TGTGCCAGCAACCAGTTGAGGGGCGCCCATCAGCCCCAGCATTTT; cdr3_aa: CASNQLRGAHQPQHF
d_call: TRBD1; j_call: TRBJ2-1; clone_size: many; v_call: TRBV5-5; cdr3_nt: TGTGCCAGCAGCCGGGACAGGAGTTCCTACAATGAGCAGTTCTTC; cdr3_aa: CASSRDRSSYNEQFF
d_call: .; j_call: TRBJ1-1; clone_size: .; v_call: TRBV5-1; cdr3_nt: TGCGCCAGCAGCTTGGTGGGGGCAGGACTTTTGAACACTGAAGCTTTCTTT; cdr3_aa: CASSLVGAGLLNTEAFF
d_call: TRBD1; j_call: TRBJ1-6; clone_size: .; v_call: TRBV2; cdr3_nt: TGTGCCAGAACTAAGGACAGGGGTTATTCACCCCTCCACTTT; cdr3_aa: CARTKDRGYSPLHF